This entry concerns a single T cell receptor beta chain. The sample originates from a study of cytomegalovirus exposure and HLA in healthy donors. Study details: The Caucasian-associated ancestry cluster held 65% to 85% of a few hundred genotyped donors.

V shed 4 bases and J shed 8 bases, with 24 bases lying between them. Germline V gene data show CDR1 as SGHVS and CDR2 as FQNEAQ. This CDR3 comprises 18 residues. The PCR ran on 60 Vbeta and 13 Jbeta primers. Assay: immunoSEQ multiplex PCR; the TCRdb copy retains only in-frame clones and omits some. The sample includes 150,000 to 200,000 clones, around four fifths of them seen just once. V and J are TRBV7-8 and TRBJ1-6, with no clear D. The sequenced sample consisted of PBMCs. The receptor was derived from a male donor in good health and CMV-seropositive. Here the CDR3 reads CASSSTRPGVTKDSPLHF. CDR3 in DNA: TGTGCCAGCAGCTCCACACGACCCGGAGTAACGAAGGATTCACCCCTCCACTTT.